Listed here is a single T cell receptor beta chain. What it recognizes is unknown. This sample is part of a study of memory B cells and T cells in multiple sclerosis. Study findings and constraints: Shared clonotype counts depended on differing compartment clone-set sizes and were normalized.

TCRdb keeps only in-frame clones here, not all; method: immunoSEQ multiplex PCR. In the table there are under 50,000 clones, roughly 80% of which are singletons. With 0 bases removed from V and 8 bases from J, the gap between germline ends came to 11 bases. The CDR3 runs to 14 residues. Germline-derived CDR1 and CDR2 are KGHSY and FQNENV. CFSE-dim autoproliferating and CFSE-high non-proliferating T cells from unstimulated culture were sequenced separately. Roughly 4.5x10^7 CFSE-labeled PBMCs were cultured 6 to 7 days unstimulated, then replicate wells were pooled. CFSE at about 0.5 uM labeled the PBMCs, which were then cultured unstimulated.

The chain carries TRBV16 and TRBJ2-4; perhaps TRBD1 as D (6 bases). The source of this sequence is a human donor with multiple sclerosis. The specimen sequenced was PBMCs from blood kept in culture. The CDR3 spells CASSQSGGADIQYF. The CDR3 DNA follows: TGTGCCAGCAGCCAATCTGGGGGCGCAGACATTCAGTACTTC.